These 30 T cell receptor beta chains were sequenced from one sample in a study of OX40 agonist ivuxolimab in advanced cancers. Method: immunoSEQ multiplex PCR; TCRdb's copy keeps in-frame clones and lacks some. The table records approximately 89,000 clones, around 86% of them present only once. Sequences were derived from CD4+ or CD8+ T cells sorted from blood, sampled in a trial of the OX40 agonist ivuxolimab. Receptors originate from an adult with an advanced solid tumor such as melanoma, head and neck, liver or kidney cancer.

Here the CDR3 reads CASSLGLELRQGLSADIYEQYF. The DNA for the CDR3 is TGTGCCAGCAGCTTAGGACTGGAGCTACGACAGGGGTTATCCGCGGACATCTACGAGCAGTACTTC. The chain employs TRBV7-8 and TRBJ2-7, with 8 bases lining up with TRBD1. From germline, CDR1 is SGHVS and CDR2 FQNEAQ. CDR3 length equals 22 residues. V trimming: 1 base; J trimming: 3 bases; junction bases outside the gene matches: 26.

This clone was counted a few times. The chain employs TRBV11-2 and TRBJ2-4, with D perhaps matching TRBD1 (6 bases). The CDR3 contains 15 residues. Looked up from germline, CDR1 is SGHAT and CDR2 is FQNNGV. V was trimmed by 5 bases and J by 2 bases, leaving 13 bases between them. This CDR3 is CASSKSTGTKNIQYF. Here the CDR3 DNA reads TGTGCCAGCAGCAAAAGTACAGGGACCAAAAACATTCAGTACTTC. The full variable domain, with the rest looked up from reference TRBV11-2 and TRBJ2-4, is EAGVAQSPRYKIIEKRQSVAFWCNPISGHATLYWYQQILGQGPKLLIQFQNNGVVDDSQLPKDRFSAERLKGVDSTLKIQPAKLEDSAVYLCASSKSTGTKNIQYFGAGTRLSVL.

The CDR3 sequence is CASSKDRDGETQYF. CDR3 nucleotides: TGTGCCAGCTCAAAGGACAGGGACGGAGAGACCCAGTACTTC. V is TRBV18 and J is TRBJ2-5; 8 positions agree with TRBD1. V lost 5 bases to trimming and J lost 4 bases; unmatched junction nucleotides: 6. The CDR3 length is 14 residues. CDR1 KGHSH and CDR2 LQKENI come from the germline V gene.

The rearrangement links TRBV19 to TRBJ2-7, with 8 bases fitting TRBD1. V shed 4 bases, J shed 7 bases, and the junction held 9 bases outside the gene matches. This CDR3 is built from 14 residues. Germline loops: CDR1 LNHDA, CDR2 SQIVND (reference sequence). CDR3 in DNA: TGTGCCAGTAGTACGGACAGGGACGTTGGTGAGCAGTACTTC. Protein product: CASSTDRDVGEQYF.

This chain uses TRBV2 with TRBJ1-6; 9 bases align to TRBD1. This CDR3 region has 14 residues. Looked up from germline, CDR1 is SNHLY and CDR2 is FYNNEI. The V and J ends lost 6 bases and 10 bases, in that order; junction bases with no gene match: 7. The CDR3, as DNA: TGTGCCAGCAGGTCCGGGACAGGGTACTCACCCCTCCACTTT. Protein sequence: CASRSGTGYSPLHF. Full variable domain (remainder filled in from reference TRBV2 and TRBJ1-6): EPEVTQTPSHQVTQMGQEVILRCVPISNHLYFYWYRQILGQKVEFLVSFYNNEISEKSEIFDDQFSVERPDGSNFTLKIRSTKLEDSAMYFCASRSGTGYSPLHFGNGTRLTVT.

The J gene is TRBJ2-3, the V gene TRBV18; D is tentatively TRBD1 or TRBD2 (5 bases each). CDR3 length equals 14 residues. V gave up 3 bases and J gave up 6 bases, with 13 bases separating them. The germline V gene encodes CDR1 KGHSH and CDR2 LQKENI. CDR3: CASSPDGAEDTQYF. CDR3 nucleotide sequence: TGTGCCAGCTCACCGGACGGGGCGGAGGATACGCAGTATTTT. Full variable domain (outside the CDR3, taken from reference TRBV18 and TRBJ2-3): NAGVMQNPRHLVRRRGQEARLRCSPMKGHSHVYWYRQLPEEGLKFMVYLQKENIIDESGMPKERFSAEFPKEGPSILRIQQVVRGDSAAYFCASSPDGAEDTQYFGPGTRLTVL.

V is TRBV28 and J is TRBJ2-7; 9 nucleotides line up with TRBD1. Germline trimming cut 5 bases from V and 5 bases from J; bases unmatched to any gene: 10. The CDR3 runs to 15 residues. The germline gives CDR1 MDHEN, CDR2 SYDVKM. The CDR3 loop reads CASSPHGTGNDEQYF. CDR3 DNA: TGTGCCAGCAGTCCTCACGGGACAGGGAATGACGAGCAGTACTTC.

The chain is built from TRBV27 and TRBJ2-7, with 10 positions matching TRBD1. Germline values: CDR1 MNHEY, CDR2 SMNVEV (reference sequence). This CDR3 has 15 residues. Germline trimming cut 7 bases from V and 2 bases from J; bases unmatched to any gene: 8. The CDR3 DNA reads TGTGCCAGCATCCCCTCGGGGACAGGGGCCTACGAGCAGTACTTC. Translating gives CASIPSGTGAYEQYF.

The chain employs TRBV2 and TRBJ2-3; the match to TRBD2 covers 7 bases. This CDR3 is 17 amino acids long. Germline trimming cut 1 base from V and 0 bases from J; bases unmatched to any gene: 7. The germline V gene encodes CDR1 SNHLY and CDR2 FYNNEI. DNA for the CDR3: TGTGCCAGCAGTGAAGGGGGGGGAGCGGGGAGCACAGATACGCAGTATTTT. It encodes CASSEGGGAGSTDTQYF. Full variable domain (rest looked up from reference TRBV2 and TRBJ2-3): EPEVTQTPSHQVTQMGQEVILRCVPISNHLYFYWYRQILGQKVEFLVSFYNNEISEKSEIFDDQFSVERPDGSNFTLKIRSTKLEDSAMYFCASSEGGGAGSTDTQYFGPGTRLTVL.

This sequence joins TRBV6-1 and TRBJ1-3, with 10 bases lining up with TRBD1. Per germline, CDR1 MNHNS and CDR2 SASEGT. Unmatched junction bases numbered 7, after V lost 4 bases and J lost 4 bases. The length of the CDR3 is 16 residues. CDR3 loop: CASSARQGAVGNTIYF. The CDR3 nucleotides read TGTGCCAGCAGTGCGAGACAGGGGGCGGTGGGAAACACCATATATTTT.

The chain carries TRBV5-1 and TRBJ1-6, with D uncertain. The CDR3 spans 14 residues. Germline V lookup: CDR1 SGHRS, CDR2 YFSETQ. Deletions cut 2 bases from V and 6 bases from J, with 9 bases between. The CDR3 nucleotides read TGCGCCAGCAGCTTTGACACCTTTAATTCACCCCTCCACTTT. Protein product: CASSFDTFNSPLHF. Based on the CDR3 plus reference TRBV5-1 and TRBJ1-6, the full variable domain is KAGVTQTPRYLIKTRGQQVTLSCSPISGHRSVSWYQQTPGQGLQFLFEYFSETQRNKGNFPGRFSGRQFSNSRSEMNVSTLELGDSALYLCASSFDTFNSPLHFGNGTRLTVT.

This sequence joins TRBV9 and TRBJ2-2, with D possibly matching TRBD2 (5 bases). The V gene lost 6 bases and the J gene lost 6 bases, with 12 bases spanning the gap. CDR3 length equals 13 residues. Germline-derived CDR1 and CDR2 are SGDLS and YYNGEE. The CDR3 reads CASTQTRSGELFF. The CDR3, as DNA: TGTGCCAGCACCCAAACTAGGTCCGGGGAGCTGTTTTTT.

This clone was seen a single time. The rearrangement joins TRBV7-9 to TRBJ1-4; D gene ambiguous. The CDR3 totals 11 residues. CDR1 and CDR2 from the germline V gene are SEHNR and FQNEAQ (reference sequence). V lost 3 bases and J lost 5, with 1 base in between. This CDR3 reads CASSFNEKLFF. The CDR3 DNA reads TGTGCCAGCAGCTTCAATGAAAAACTGTTTTTT.

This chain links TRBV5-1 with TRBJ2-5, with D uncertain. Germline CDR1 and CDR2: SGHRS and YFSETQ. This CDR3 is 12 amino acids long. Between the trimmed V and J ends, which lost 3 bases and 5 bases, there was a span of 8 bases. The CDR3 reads CASSSTDETQYF. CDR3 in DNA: TGCGCCAGCAGCTCTACGGATGAGACCCAGTACTTC.

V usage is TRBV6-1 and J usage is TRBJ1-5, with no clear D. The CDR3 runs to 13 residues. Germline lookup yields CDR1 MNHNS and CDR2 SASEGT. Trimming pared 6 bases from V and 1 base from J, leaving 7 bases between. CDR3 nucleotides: TGTGCCAGCAGGCAAGGAAGCAATCAGCCCCAGCATTTT. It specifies CASRQGSNQPQHF.

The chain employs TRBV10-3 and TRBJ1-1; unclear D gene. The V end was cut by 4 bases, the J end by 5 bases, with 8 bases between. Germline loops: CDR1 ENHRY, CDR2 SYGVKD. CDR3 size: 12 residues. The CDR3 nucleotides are TGTGCCATCAGTGCCGCGTCAACTGAAGCTTTCTTT. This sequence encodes CAISAASTEAFF.

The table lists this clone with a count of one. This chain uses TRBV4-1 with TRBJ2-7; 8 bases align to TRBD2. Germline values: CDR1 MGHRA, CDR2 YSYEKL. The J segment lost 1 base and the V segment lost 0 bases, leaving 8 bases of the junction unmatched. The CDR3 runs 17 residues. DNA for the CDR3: TGCGCCAGCAGCCAAGAGGGTACTAGCGGACTTTCCTACGAGCAGTACTTC. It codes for CASSQEGTSGLSYEQYF.

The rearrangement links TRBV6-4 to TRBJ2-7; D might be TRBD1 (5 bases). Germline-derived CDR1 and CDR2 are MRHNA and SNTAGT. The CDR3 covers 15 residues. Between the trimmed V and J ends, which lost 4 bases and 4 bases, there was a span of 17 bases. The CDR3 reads CASSVGPGDSYEQYF. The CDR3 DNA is TGTGCCAGCAGTGTAGGACCCGGCGACAGTTACGAGCAGTACTTC.

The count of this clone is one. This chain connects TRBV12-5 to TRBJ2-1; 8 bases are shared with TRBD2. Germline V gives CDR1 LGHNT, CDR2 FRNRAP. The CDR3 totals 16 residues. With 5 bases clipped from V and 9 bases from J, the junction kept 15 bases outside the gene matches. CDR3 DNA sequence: TGTGCTAGTGGTCCCTCCCCCGGGACTAGAACGTCTGAGCAGTTCTTC. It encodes CASGPSPGTRTSEQFF.

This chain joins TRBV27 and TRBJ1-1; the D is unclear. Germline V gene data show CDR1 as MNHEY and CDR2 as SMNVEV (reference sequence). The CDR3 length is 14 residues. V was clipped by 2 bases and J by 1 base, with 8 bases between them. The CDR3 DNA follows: TGTGCCAGCAGTTTAAGGTCCCAGAACACTGAAGCTTTCTTT. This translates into CASSLRSQNTEAFF.

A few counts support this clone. The CDR3 sequence: CASSAERGGLSRELFF. The CDR3 DNA follows: TGTGCCAGCAGCGCCGAGCGGGGGGGCCTATCCAGGGAGCTGTTTTTT. This chain connects TRBV9 to TRBJ2-2; TRBD2 matches 10 bases. V trimming: 3 bases; J trimming: 9 bases; junction bases outside the gene matches: 11. This CDR3 region has 16 residues. Germline CDR1 SGDLS, CDR2 YYNGEE.

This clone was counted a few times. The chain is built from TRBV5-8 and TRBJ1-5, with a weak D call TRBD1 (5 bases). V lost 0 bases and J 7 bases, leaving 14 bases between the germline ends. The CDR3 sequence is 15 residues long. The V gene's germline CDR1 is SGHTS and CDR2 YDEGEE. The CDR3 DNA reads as TGTGCCAGCAGCTTGGCCCCGACGGCAGGGCAGCCCCAGCATTTT. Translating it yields CASSLAPTAGQPQHF.

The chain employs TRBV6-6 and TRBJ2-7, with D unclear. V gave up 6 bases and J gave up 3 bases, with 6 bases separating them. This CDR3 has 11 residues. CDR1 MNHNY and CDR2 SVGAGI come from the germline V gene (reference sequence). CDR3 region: CASSLNYEQYF. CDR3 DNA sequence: TGTGCCAGCAGCCTGAACTACGAGCAGTACTTC.

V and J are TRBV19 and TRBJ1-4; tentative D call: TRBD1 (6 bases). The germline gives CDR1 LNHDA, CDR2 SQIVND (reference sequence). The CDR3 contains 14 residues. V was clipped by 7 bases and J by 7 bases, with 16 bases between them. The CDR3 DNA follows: TGTGCCAGTACCCGACGGGGGCCGTCTGAAAAACTGTTTTTT. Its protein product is CASTRRGPSEKLFF.

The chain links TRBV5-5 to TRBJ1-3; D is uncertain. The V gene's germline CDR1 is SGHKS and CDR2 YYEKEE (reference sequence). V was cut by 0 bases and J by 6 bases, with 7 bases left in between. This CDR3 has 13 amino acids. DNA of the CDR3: TGTGCCAGCAGCTTGGGGCAAATAAACACCATATATTTT. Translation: CASSLGQINTIYF.

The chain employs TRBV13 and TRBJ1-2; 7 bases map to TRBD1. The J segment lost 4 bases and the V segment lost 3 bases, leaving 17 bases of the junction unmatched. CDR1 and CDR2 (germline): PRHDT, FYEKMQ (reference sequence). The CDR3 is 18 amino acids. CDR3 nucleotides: TGTGCCAGCAGCTTCGTCCCCCCCGGGACAGTGGGATCCTATGGCTACACCTTC. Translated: CASSFVPPGTVGSYGYTF.

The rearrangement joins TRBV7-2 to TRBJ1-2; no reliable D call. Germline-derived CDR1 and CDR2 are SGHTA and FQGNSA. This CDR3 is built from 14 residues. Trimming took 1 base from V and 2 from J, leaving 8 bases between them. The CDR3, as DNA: TGTGCCAGCAGCTTAGGGCCGGGGAACTATGGCTACACCTTC. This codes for CASSLGPGNYGYTF.

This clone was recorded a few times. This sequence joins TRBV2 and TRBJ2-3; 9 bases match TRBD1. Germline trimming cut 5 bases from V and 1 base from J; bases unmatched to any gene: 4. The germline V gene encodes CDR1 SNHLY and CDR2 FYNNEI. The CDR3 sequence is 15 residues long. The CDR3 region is CASSKQGAGTDTQYF. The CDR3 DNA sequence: TGTGCCAGCAGTAAACAGGGGGCGGGCACAGATACGCAGTATTTT. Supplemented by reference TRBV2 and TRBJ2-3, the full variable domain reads EPEVTQTPSHQVTQMGQEVILRCVPISNHLYFYWYRQILGQKVEFLVSFYNNEISEKSEIFDDQFSVERPDGSNFTLKIRSTKLEDSAMYFCASSKQGAGTDTQYFGPGTRLTVL.

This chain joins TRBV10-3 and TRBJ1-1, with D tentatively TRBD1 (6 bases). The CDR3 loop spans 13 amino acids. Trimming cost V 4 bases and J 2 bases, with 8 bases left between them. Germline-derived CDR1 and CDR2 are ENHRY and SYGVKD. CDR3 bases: TGTGCCATCAGTGCGGACAGAAACACTGAAGCTTTCTTT. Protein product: CAISADRNTEAFF.

The CDR3 spells CASSLALGGGARETQYF. The DNA of the CDR3 is TGTGCCAGCAGCTTAGCGTTGGGCGGGGGGGCCCGAGAGACCCAGTACTTC. The chain is built from TRBV7-2 and TRBJ2-5, with TRBD2 matching 9 bases. The CDR3 extends over 17 amino acids. J was trimmed by 4 bases and V by 0 bases; bases with no gene match: 9. Germline-derived CDR1 and CDR2 are SGHTA and FQGNSA.